This T cell receptor beta chain originates from a study of cytomegalovirus exposure and HLA in healthy donors. Across the whole study: About 84% of some 390 genotyped donors fell in the Caucasian-associated ancestry cluster.

The PCR contained 60 Vbeta and 13 Jbeta primers. The assay was immunoSEQ multiplex PCR, and TCRdb's table has in-frame clones only and misses some. The sample has 95,000 to 110,000 clones; approximately 73% are singletons. In germline, CDR1 is WSHSY, CDR2 SAAADI. Trimming removed 0 bases from V and 3 bases from J, with 11 bases in between. This CDR3 has 15 amino acids. Healthy people donating bone marrow made up the donors. The study's findings and limits: TCR beta chain V- and J-gene trimming was linked, in a later analysis, to a missense variant in DCLRE1C.

As concerns this clone: Its antigen is unidentified.

The sequence was collected from a man aged 30 to 45 in good health and CMV-seronegative. This chain joins TRBV10-2 and TRBJ1-2; the D gene is possibly TRBD1 (6 bases). Material: PBMCs. The CDR3 DNA follows: TGCGCCAGCAGTGAGTCTTGGGGGCTGGACTATGGCTACACCTTC. Translating gives CASSESWGLDYGYTF.